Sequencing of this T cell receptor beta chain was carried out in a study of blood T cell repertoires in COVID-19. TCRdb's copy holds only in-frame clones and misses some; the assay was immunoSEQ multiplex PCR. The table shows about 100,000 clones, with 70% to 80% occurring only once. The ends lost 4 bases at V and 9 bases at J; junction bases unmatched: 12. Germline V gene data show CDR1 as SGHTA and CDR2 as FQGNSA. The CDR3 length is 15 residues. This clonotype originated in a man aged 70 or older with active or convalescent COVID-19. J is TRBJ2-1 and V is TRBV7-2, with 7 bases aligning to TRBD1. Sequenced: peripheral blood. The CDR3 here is CASSSLETGNREQFF. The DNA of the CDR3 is TGTGCCAGCAGCTCGCTTGAGACAGGGAATCGTGAGCAGTTCTTC.